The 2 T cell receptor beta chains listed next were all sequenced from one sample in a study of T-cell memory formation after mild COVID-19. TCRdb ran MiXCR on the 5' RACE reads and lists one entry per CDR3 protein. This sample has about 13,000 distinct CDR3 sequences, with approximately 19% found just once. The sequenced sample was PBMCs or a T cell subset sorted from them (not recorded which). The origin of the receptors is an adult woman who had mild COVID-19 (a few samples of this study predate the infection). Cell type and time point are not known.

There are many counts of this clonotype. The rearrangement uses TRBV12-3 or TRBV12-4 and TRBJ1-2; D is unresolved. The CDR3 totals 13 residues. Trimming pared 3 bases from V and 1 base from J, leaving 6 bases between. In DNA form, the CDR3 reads TGTGCCAGCAGTTTGTCACTTAACTATGGCTACACCTTC. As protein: CASSLSLNYGYTF.

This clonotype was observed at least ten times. CDR3 region: CASSQDWQGGQPQHF. The CDR3 nucleotides are TGCGCCAGCAGCCAAGATTGGCAGGGAGGTCAGCCCCAGCATTTT. The chain has TRBV4-3 and TRBJ1-5, with D possibly matching TRBD1 (5 bases). Trimming removed 0 bases at V and 6 bases at J, with 12 bases between. From germline, CDR1 is LGHNA and CDR2 YSLEER. The CDR3 is made up of 15 amino acids.